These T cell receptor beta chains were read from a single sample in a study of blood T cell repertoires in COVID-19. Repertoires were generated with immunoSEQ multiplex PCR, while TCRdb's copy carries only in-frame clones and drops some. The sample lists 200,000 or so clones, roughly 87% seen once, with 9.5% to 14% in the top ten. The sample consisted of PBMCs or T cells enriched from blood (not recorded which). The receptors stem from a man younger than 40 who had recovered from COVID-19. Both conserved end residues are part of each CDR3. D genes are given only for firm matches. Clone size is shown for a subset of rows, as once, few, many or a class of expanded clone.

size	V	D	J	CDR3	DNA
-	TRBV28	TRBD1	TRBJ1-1	CASNTGGDRGRLSEAFF	TGTGCCAGCAACACTGGAGGGGACAGGGGAAGGCTATCTGAAGCTTTCTTT
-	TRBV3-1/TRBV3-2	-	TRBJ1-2	CASRGEEVGGYTF	TGTGCCAGCAGAGGGGAGGAAGTGGGTGGCTACACCTTC
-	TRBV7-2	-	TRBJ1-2	CASSLRKGNGYTF	TGTGCCAGCAGCTTAAGAAAGGGGAATGGCTACACCTTC
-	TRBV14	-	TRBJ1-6	CASSPSLNSPLHF	TGTGCCAGCAGCCCTAGTCTGAATTCACCCCTCCACTTT
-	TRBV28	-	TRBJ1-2	CASRTEFYGYTF	TGTGCCAGCAGAACAGAATTCTATGGCTACACCTTC
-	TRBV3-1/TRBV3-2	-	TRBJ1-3	CASSQQGGGNTIYF	TGTGCCAGCAGCCAACAGGGCGGAGGAAACACCATATATTTT
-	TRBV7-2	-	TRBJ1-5	CASSSQNQPQHF	TGTGCCAGCAGCTCCCAGAATCAGCCCCAGCATTTT
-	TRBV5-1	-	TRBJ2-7	CASSLAGSNLVVRYF	TGCGCCAGCAGCTTGGCCGGGTCGAATTTGGTCGTGCGGTACTTC
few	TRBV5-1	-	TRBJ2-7	CASSPDSYEQYF	TGCGCCAGCAGCCCAGACAGTTACGAGCAGTACTTC
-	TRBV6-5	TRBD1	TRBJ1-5	CASRDRGSGRQPQHF	TGTGCCAGCAGGGACAGGGGATCAGGGAGACAGCCCCAGCATTTT
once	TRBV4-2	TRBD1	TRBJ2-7	CASSQETGGWYEQYF	TGTGCCAGCAGCCAAGAAACAGGGGGCTGGTACGAGCAGTACTTC
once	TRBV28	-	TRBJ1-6	CASSLILGQGPSPLHF	TGTGCCAGCAGTTTAATATTAGGTCAGGGCCCTTCACCCCTCCACTTT
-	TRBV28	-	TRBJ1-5	CASSSDQPQHF	TGTGCCAGCAGTTCCGATCAGCCCCAGCATTTT
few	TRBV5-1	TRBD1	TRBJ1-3	CASSTGQMSSGNTIYF	TGCGCCAGCAGCACGGGACAGATGAGCTCTGGAAACACCATATATTTT
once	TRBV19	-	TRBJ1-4	CASNRAGLEEKLFF	TGTGCCAGTAACCGCGCGGGGTTGGAGGAAAAACTGTTTTTT
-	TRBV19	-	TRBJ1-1	CASSFRALTEAFF	TGTGCCAGTAGTTTCAGGGCTCTTACTGAAGCTTTCTTT
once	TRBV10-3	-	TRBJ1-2	CAISGYREGVEGYTF	TGTGCCATCAGTGGATACAGGGAGGGAGTAGAGGGCTACACCTTC
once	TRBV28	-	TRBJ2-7	CASRRTGAYEQYF	TGTGCCAGCAGGAGGACGGGGGCCTACGAGCAGTACTTC
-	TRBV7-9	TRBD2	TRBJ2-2	CASSSLAEWRELFF	TGTGCCAGCAGCTCCCTAGCGGAATGGAGGGAGCTGTTTTTT
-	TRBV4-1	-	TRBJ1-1	CASSLPAGVDTEAFF	TGCGCCAGCAGCCTCCCGGCGGGCGTGGACACTGAAGCTTTCTTT
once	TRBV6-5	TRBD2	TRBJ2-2	CASTAGDANTGELFF	TGTGCCAGCACAGCGGGGGACGCGAACACCGGGGAGCTGTTTTTT
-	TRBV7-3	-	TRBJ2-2	CASTPIAGAGELFF	TGTGCCAGCACCCCAATAGCCGGGGCCGGGGAGCTGTTTTTT
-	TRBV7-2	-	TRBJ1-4	CASSSTEKNEKLFF	TGTGCCAGCAGCTCGACTGAGAAAAATGAAAAACTGTTTTTT
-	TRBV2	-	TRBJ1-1	CASILNPGFMVGTEAFF	TGTGCCAGCATCTTAAACCCCGGGTTTATGGTCGGCACTGAAGCTTTCTTT
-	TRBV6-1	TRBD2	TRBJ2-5	CASSESLAAYQETQYF	TGTGCCAGCAGTGAATCCCTAGCGGCGTACCAAGAGACCCAGTACTTC
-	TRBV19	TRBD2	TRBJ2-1	CASSEDLSGGAENEQFF	TGTGCCAGTTCGGAAGATCTTAGCGGGGGGGCGGAGAATGAGCAGTTCTTC
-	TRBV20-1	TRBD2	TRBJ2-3	CSASPGLAGPLTIDTQYF	TGCAGTGCTAGTCCGGGACTAGCGGGGCCACTTACAATCGATACGCAGTATTTT
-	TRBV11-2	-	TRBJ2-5	CASSLRDIPVQETQYF	TGTGCCAGCAGCCTAAGGGACATCCCCGTCCAAGAGACCCAGTACTTC
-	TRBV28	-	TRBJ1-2	CASRSGGGNYGYTF	TGTGCCAGCAGATCGGGGGGCGGGAACTATGGCTACACCTTC
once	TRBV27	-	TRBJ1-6	CASSFGQVNSPLHF	TGTGCCAGCAGTTTCGGTCAGGTCAATTCACCCCTCCACTTT
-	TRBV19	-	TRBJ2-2	CASSILQATNTGELFF	TGTGCCAGTAGTATATTACAGGCCACGAACACCGGGGAGCTGTTTTTT
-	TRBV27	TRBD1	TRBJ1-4	CASSFRQGLGEKLFF	TGTGCCAGCAGTTTCCGACAGGGGTTAGGCGAAAAACTGTTTTTT
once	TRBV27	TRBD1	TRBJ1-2	CASSHGTANYGYTF	TGTGCCAGCAGCCACGGGACAGCGAACTATGGCTACACCTTC
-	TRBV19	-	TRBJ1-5	CASSATGSNQPQHF	TGTGCCAGTAGTGCAACAGGGAGCAATCAGCCCCAGCATTTT
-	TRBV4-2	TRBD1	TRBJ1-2	CASSRGTGGDGYTF	TGTGCCAGCAGCCGCGGGACAGGGGGCGATGGCTACACCTTC
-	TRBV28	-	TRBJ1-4	CASSFWGPTNEKLFF	TGTGCCAGCAGTTTTTGGGGGCCAACTAATGAAAAACTGTTTTTT
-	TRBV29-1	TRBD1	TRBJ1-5	CSVVVQGDDQPQHF	TGCAGCGTTGTAGTCCAGGGGGACGATCAGCCCCAGCATTTT
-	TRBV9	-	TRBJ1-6	CASSVDTGPHNSPLHF	TGTGCCAGCAGCGTAGATACAGGGCCTCATAATTCACCCCTCCACTTT
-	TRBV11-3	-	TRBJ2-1	CASSLGGGLSYNEQFF	TGTGCCAGCAGCTTAGGCGGCGGCTTATCCTACAATGAGCAGTTCTTC
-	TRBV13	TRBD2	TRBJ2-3	CASSVAGGPGSTDTQYF	TGTGCCAGCAGCGTAGCGGGGGGGCCTGGGAGCACAGATACGCAGTATTTT
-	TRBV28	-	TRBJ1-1	CASRGSSRRTEAFF	TGTGCCAGCAGGGGATCGTCGCGGAGGACTGAAGCTTTCTTT
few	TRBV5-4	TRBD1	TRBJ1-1	CASSGTGESGNTEAFF	TGTGCCAGCAGCGGGACAGGGGAATCCGGGAACACTGAAGCTTTCTTT
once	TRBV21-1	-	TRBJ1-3	CASSPTTGIEGTIYF	TGTGCCAGCAGTCCAACGACAGGGATTGAGGGCACCATATATTTT
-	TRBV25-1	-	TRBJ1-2	CASSEPSGGLANYGYTF	TGTGCCAGCAGTGAACCCTCGGGAGGATTAGCTAACTATGGCTACACCTTC
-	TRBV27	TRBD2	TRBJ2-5	CAAGRSSDF	TGTGCCGCCGGGAGGAGCAGCGACTTC
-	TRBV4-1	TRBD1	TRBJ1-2	CASSQGTGLGYGYTF	TGCGCCAGCAGCCAAGGGACAGGGCTAGGATATGGCTACACCTTC
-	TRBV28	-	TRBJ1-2	CASTFGLGVRGYTF	TGTGCCAGCACCTTCGGCTTAGGGGTGCGAGGCTACACCTTC
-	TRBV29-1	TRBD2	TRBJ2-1	CSVASYSGGHNEQFF	TGCAGCGTTGCATCCTATAGCGGGGGACACAATGAGCAGTTCTTC